These 17 T cell receptor beta chains came from one sample sequenced in a study of OX40 agonist ivuxolimab in advanced cancers. The assay was immunoSEQ multiplex PCR, and TCRdb's table has in-frame clones only and misses some. The table records under 100,000 clones, approximately 85% of them present only once. Sequencing was performed on CD4+ or CD8+ T cells sorted from blood, taken in a trial of the OX40 agonist ivuxolimab. These receptors all come from an adult with an advanced solid tumor such as melanoma, head and neck, liver or kidney cancer.

This clone has more than one count but fewer than ten. The J gene is TRBJ1-2, the V gene TRBV7-2; 9 nucleotides line up with TRBD1. This CDR3 region has 16 residues. Trimming cost V 0 bases and J 4 bases; bases outside gene matches: 6. CDR1 and CDR2 (germline): SGHTA, FQGNSA. The CDR3 region is CASSLAGTGSTYGYTF. The CDR3 bases are TGTGCCAGCAGCTTAGCGGGGACAGGGTCGACCTATGGCTACACCTTC.

The gene calls are TRBV15 and TRBJ2-7; D is uncertain. Germline CDR1 LNHNV, CDR2 YYDKDF (reference sequence). The CDR3 length is 15 residues. Trimming took off 5 bases at V and 4 bases at J, with 18 bases between the two ends. CDR3 sequence (DNA): TGTGCCACCAGCCCAGAAGAAGGAAGTTCATACGAGCAGTACTTC. This gives the protein CATSPEEGSSYEQYF. The full variable domain, completed using reference TRBV15 and TRBJ2-7, is DAMVIQNPRYQVTQFGKPVTLSCSQTLNHNVMYWYQQKSSQAPKLLFHYYDKDFNNEADTPDNFQSRRPNTSFCFLDIRSPGLGDTAMYLCATSPEEGSSYEQYFGPGTRLTVT.

Notes on this clone: Other DNA sequences in the same sample also yield this CDR3. The chain has TRBV6-5 and TRBJ2-1; TRBD2 matches 7 bases. CDR1 MNHEY and CDR2 SVGAGI come from the germline V gene. CDR3 length: 15 residues. V lost 6 bases, J lost 3 bases, and 8 bases stayed unmatched. CDR3 amino acids: CASSRGGLVYNEQFF. In nucleotides, the CDR3 is TGTGCCAGCAGCCGCGGCGGACTAGTCTACAATGAGCAGTTCTTC.

The chain's CDR3 is CASGSPRAEQFF. The CDR3 nucleotides are TGTGCCAGCGGGAGCCCACGGGCTGAGCAGTTCTTC. This rearrangement joins TRBV6-5 to TRBJ2-1; weak D call: TRBD2 (5 bases). The CDR3 extends over 12 amino acids. V was pared by 8 bases and J by 9 bases, with 14 bases between. From germline, CDR1 is MNHEY and CDR2 SVGAGI.

V gene TRBV6-4 combines with J gene TRBJ2-3, with D possibly being TRBD1 or TRBD2 (6 bases each). Germline-derived CDR1 and CDR2 are MRHNA and SNTAGT. V lost 0 bases and J 6 bases, leaving 10 bases between the germline ends. There are 14 residues in the CDR3. CDR3 coding DNA: TGTGCCAGCAGTGACTCCCAGGGGAGGGATACGCAGTATTTT. Its translation: CASSDSQGRDTQYF.

The gene calls are TRBV10-3 and TRBJ1-2; D might be TRBD1 (6 bases). Germline values: CDR1 ENHRY, CDR2 SYGVKD. CDR3 length: 12 residues. V gave up 3 bases and J gave up 8 bases, with 10 bases separating them. The CDR3 reads CAISEGGHGYTF. DNA for the CDR3: TGTGCCATCAGTGAAGGGGGGCACGGCTACACCTTC.

The count of this clone is one. The gene calls are TRBV9 and TRBJ2-3, with D uncertain. CDR3 length: 16 amino acids. The germline V gene has CDR1 SGDLS and CDR2 YYNGEE. Trimming took off 0 bases at V and 0 bases at J, with 11 bases between the two ends. The CDR3 DNA reads as TGTGCCAGCAGCGTAGCTCCAGCGTCCAGCACAGATACGCAGTATTTT. It is translated as CASSVAPASSTDTQYF.

This sequence joins TRBV7-7 and TRBJ2-2; D not certain. This CDR3 is 15 amino acids long. The germline V gene has CDR1 SSHAT and CDR2 FNYEAQ (reference sequence). Trimming took off 2 bases at V and 2 bases at J, with 9 bases between the two ends. The CDR3 DNA sequence: TGTGCCAGCAGCTTATTAGGACCCAACACCGGGGAGCTGTTTTTT. Protein: CASSLLGPNTGELFF.

This rearrangement joins TRBV6-5 to TRBJ1-4; tentatively, D is TRBD1 (5 bases). The CDR3 extends over 13 amino acids. V gave up 5 bases and J gave up 5 bases, with 9 bases separating them. Per the germline V gene, CDR1 is MNHEY and CDR2 is SVGAGI. The CDR3 bases are TGTGCCAGCAGTCAGACAGAAAATGAAAAACTGTTTTTT. Translated, it gives CASSQTENEKLFF.

This rearrangement joins TRBV7-2 to TRBJ1-3; D remains unclear. The V end was cut by 1 base, the J end by 0 bases, with 10 bases between. The CDR3 is 16 residues long. Germline lookup yields CDR1 SGHTA and CDR2 FQGNSA. CDR3 sequence: CASSLVTGISGNTIYF. The CDR3 DNA reads TGTGCCAGCAGCTTAGTCACGGGTATCTCTGGAAACACCATATATTTT.

The chain uses TRBV14 and TRBJ1-2; maybe TRBD1 (6 bases). Germline values: CDR1 SGHDN, CDR2 FVKESK. Trimming cost V 1 base and J 4 bases, with 10 bases left between them. This CDR3 contains 14 residues. CDR3 in amino acids: CASSQGGASYGYTF. DNA of the CDR3: TGTGCCAGCAGCCAAGGGGGGGCGAGCTATGGCTACACCTTC.

This chain uses TRBV6-1 with TRBJ2-7; D is perhaps TRBD1 (5 bases). The germline gives CDR1 MNHNS, CDR2 SASEGT. This CDR3 region has 13 residues. V was pared by 7 bases and J by 3 bases, with 13 bases between. The CDR3 nucleotides are TGTGCCAGCAAGGGGCAGACTTTCTACGAGCAGTACTTC. This encodes CASKGQTFYEQYF.

The chain is built from TRBV6-6 and TRBJ2-3; D is undetermined. V lost 10 bases, J lost 4 bases, and 15 bases lay in between. This CDR3 comprises 13 residues. Germline V gene sequence: CDR1 MNHNY, CDR2 SVGAGI (reference sequence). CDR3 region: CATIAPTADTQYF. The CDR3 DNA reads as TGTGCCACCATAGCCCCCACCGCAGATACGCAGTATTTT.

The CDR3 coding sequence is TGTGCCAGCAGTGAAGCTAGAGGGAAGGGTGGCTACACCTTC. This codes for CASSEARGKGGYTF. The chain carries TRBV2 and TRBJ1-2; D is undetermined. The CDR3 runs 14 residues. Germline CDR1 is SNHLY and CDR2 is FYNNEI. Trimming shortened V by 0 bases and J by 7 bases, and 12 bases separated the two germline ends. The complete variable domain, with remaining parts taken from reference TRBV2 and TRBJ1-2, reads EPEVTQTPSHQVTQMGQEVILRCVPISNHLYFYWYRQILGQKVEFLVSFYNNEISEKSEIFDDQFSVERPDGSNFTLKIRSTKLEDSAMYFCASSEARGKGGYTFGSGTRLTVV.

The chain links TRBV5-1 to TRBJ2-3, with D unclear. Trimming took off 2 bases at V and 2 bases at J, with 9 bases between the two ends. Germline CDR1 SGHRS, CDR2 YFSETQ. The length of the CDR3 is 14 residues. The DNA for the CDR3 is TGCGCCAGCAGCTTCGACCCTGCCACAGATACGCAGTATTTT. Translated: CASSFDPATDTQYF.

The CDR3 loop is CASILRTGANYGYTF. The CDR3 DNA sequence: TGTGCCAGTATACTACGGACAGGAGCTAACTATGGCTACACCTTC. V and J are TRBV19 and TRBJ1-2; 7 bases match TRBD1. Germline V gene lookup returns CDR1 LNHDA and CDR2 SQIVND (reference sequence). The length of the CDR3 is 15 residues. V was pared by 7 bases and J by 0 bases, with 8 bases of the junction left unmatched.

The V and J genes are TRBV7-9 and TRBJ2-1; 7 bases line up with TRBD1. Germline V lookup: CDR1 SEHNR, CDR2 FQNEAQ (reference sequence). V shed 5 bases and J 4 bases; nucleotides not matched to a gene: 5. The CDR3 runs to 14 residues. The CDR3 protein is CASSRGQTYNEQFF. CDR3 DNA sequence: TGTGCCAGCAGCCGGGGACAGACGTACAATGAGCAGTTCTTC.